This TCR beta chain emerged from a study of T-cell reconstitution after alpha-beta-depleted transplantation in children. Study-level points and caveats: After transplant, high TCRbeta diversity at day 60 in some patients arose from surviving recipient T cells and thymic progenitors. T cells produced anew were the main source of T-cell counts and diversity one year after transplant. Expanded clones from the graft, numbering several hundred, reportedly supplied alpha-beta T cells about two months after transplant.

There are 13 residues in the CDR3. Looked up from germline, CDR1 is GTSNPN and CDR2 is SVGIG (reference sequence). V was shortened by 4 bases and J by 6 bases, with 12 bases between the two germline ends. Of note for this clonotype: Antigen unknown.

Molecular barcoding with unique molecular identifiers was used for the TCRbeta library. TCRdb called the PCR reads again in MiXCR, with one record for every CDR3 protein. The repertoire holds around 300,000 distinct CDR3 sequences, with just over 7.5% as singletons. The genes are TRBV30 and TRBJ2-2, with D unresolved. This TCR derives from a female patient between 2 and 15 years old who had a stem cell transplant for Fanconi anemia, so the T cells may come from the graft donor. This specimen was peripheral blood, taken 360 days after TCRalphabeta/CD19-depleted stem cell transplant. The CDR3, as DNA: TGTGCCTGGACTAGATTGGGGTCCGGGGAGCTGTTTTTT. Its protein product is CAWTRLGSGELFF.